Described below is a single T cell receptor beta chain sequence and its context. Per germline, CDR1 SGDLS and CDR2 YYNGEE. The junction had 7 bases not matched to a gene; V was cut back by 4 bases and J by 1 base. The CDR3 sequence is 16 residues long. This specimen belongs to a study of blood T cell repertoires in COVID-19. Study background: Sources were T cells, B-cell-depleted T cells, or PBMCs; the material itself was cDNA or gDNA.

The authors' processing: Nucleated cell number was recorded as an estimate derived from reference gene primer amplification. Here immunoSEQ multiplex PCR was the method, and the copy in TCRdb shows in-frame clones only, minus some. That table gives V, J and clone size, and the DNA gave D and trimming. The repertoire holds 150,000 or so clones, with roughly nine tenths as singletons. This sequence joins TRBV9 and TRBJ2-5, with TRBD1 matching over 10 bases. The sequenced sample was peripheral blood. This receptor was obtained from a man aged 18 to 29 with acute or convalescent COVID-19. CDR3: CASSPRGDRGQETQYF. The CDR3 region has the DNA TGTGCCAGCAGCCCGCGAGGGGACAGGGGCCAAGAGACCCAGTACTTC.